This T cell receptor beta chain came from a study of T-cell reconstitution after alpha-beta-depleted transplantation in children. Points from the study as a whole: Recipient T cells and thymic progenitors that survived were the source of the high TCRbeta diversity seen at day 60 in some patients. A year post-transplant, T-cell counts and diversity derived mostly from newly produced T cells.

This clonotype came up a few times. Antigen unknown. The TCRbeta library incorporated unique molecular identifiers. TCRdb used MiXCR to reprocess the PCR reads, holding one entry per CDR3 protein. The table shows fewer than 250,000 distinct CDR3 sequences, with about a sixth occurring only once. Material: PBMCs, mostly from graft donor cells, obtained 360 days after TCRalphabeta/CD19-depleted stem cell transplant. This clonotype was obtained from a male patient between 2 and 15 years old who had a stem cell transplant for acute lymphoblastic leukemia, so the T cells may come from the graft donor.

The CDR3: CASSLPRGESDTQYF. DNA of the CDR3: TGTGCCAGCAGCTTACCGAGGGGAGAGTCAGATACGCAGTATTTT. The chain uses TRBV13 and TRBJ2-3; D could derive from TRBD1 or TRBD2 (5 bases each). CDR1 and CDR2 from the germline V gene are PRHDT and FYEKMQ (reference sequence). CDR3 length equals 15 residues. V was clipped by 2 bases and J by 4 bases, with 13 bases between them.